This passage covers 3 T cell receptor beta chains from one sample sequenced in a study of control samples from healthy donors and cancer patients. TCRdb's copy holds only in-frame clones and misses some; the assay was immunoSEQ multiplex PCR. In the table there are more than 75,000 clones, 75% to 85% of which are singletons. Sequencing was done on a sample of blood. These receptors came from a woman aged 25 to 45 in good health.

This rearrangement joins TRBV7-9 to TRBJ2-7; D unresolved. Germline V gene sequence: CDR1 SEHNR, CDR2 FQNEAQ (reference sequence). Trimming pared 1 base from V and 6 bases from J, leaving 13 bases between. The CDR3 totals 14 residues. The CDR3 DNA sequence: TGTGCCAGCAGCTTAGGCCTTTCGGGCTCCGAGCAGTACTTC. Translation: CASSLGLSGSEQYF.

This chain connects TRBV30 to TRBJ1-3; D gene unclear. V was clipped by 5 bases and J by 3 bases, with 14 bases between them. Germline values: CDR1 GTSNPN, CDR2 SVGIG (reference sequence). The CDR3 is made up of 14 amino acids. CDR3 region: CAWGRGSVGNTIYF. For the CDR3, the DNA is TGTGCCTGGGGTCGTGGGTCAGTTGGAAACACCATATATTTT. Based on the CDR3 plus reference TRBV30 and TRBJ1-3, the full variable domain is SQTIHQWPATLVQPVGSPLSLECTVEGTSNPNLYWYRQAAGRGLQLLFYSVGIGQISSEVPQNLSASRPQDRQFILSSKKLLLSDSGFYLCAWGRGSVGNTIYFGEGSWLTVV.

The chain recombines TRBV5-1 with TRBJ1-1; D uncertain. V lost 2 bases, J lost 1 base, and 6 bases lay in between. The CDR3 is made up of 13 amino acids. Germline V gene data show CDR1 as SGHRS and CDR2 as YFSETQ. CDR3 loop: CASSFGPNTEAFF. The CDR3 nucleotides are TGCGCCAGCAGCTTCGGACCGAACACTGAAGCTTTCTTT.